The sequence of this TCR beta chain was determined in a study of memory CD4+ T cells and cytomegalovirus serostatus. The sort gate was single viable CD3+CD4+CD8-CD45RO+ cells for memory CD4+ T cells. Serum IgG to CMV pp150, pp28, p38 and p52 defined serostatus. Per the original data handling: Out-of-frame sequences were removed, leaving roughly 2,200,000 distinct TCRbeta sequences. TCRdb's table, derived via immunoSEQ multiplex PCR, lists solely in-frame clones and lacks some. For V, J and clone size, that table is used; D and trimming come from the DNA. Seen here are about 96,000 clones, roughly 80% observed once, and the top ten hold around 3.6%. Germline V gives CDR1 MDHEN, CDR2 SYDVKM. CDR3 length: 15 amino acids. V lost 10 bases and J 2 bases, leaving 20 bases between the germline ends.

Sequencing was done on a sample of memory CD4+ T cells from blood. The source of this sequence is an adult in good health and CMV-seropositive. The chain joins TRBV28 to TRBJ1-2, with a tentative D call TRBD1 (5 bases). The CDR3 loop is CATSPGRPGNYGYTF. The CDR3 nucleotides read TGTGCCACGTCGCCGGGACGGCCTGGGAACTATGGCTACACCTTC.